The clone carrying this TCR beta chain was detected only a few times. Its antigen is unknown. Since all of the isolated RNA was reverse transcribed, expressed TCRB transcripts were what got sequenced. Measured with immunoSEQ multiplex PCR; TCRdb has only the in-frame clones, and not every one. Of under 300,000 clones in the sample, 20% were seen once. The data originate from a study of beta chain features in type 1 diabetes. Findings and caveats of the study: Across all four CD4+ subsets, people with type 1 diabetes showed modestly shorter TCRB CDR3s. More deletions and fewer insertions at VDJ junctions were seen in type 1 diabetes patients.

This CDR3 comprises 13 residues. Germline V lookup: CDR1 SQVTM, CDR2 ANQGSEA. With 6 bases clipped from V and 1 base from J, the junction kept 5 bases outside the gene matches. The rearrangement joins TRBV29-1 to TRBJ1-2, with 7 bases fitting TRBD1. Material for sequencing was naive CD4+ T cells from blood. This clonotype was obtained from a woman aged 40 to 50 with type 1 diabetes. The CDR3 DNA is TGCAGCGTCCAGGGGGTCCGTAACTATGGCTACACCTTC. This gives the protein CSVQGVRNYGYTF.